Presented here are 21 T cell receptor beta chains from one specimen sequenced in a study of T-cell reconstitution after alpha-beta-depleted transplantation in children. Unique molecular identifiers were incorporated into the prepared TCRbeta library. Using its own MiXCR run on the PCR reads, TCRdb lists one record per CDR3 protein. The data contain a few hundred thousand distinct CDR3 sequences, around 10% of them seen just once; the ten biggest clones take up 7.5%. The sequencing here drew on PBMCs, taken before TCRalphabeta/CD19-depleted stem cell transplant. The source of these receptors is a boy under two years old with acute myeloid leukemia, due to receive a stem cell transplant.

In regard to this clonotype: A read error may be the cause here, since a much bigger clone is one base away. The gene calls are TRBV9 and TRBJ2-7; D not certain. In germline, CDR1 is SGDLS, CDR2 YYNGEE. The CDR3 is 13 residues long. The CDR3 nucleotides are TGTGCCAGCAGCGTAGGGAAATTCGACGACCAGTACTTC. It encodes CASSVGKFDDQYF.

This clonotype was seen repeatedly, ten times or more. This rearrangement joins TRBV28 to TRBJ1-5, with D tentatively TRBD1 (5 bases). CDR1 is MDHEN and CDR2 is SYDVKM in the germline V gene. V dropped 3 bases and J dropped 7 bases, with 13 bases sitting between them. The CDR3 has 14 amino acids. The CDR3 sequence is CASSFLQGWQPQHF. The CDR3 DNA is TGTGCCAGCAGTTTCTTGCAGGGATGGCAGCCCCAGCATTTT. Drawing the rest from reference TRBV28 and TRBJ1-5, the complete variable domain is DVKVTQSSRYLVKRTGEKVFLECVQDMDHENMFWYRQDPGLGLRLIYFSYDVKMKEKGDIPEGYSVSREKKERFSLILESASTNQTSMYLCASSFLQGWQPQHFGDGTRLSIL.

The chain links TRBV20-1 to TRBJ1-1, with 7 nucleotides matching TRBD1. Germline V gene data show CDR1 as DFQATT and CDR2 as SNEGSKA (reference sequence). This CDR3 contains 14 residues. The ends lost 3 bases at V and 3 bases at J; junction bases unmatched: 7. The CDR3 here is CSARGGRGHTEAFF. The DNA of the CDR3 is TGCAGTGCTAGGGGGGGTAGGGGGCACACTGAAGCTTTCTTT.

This clonotype was observed at least ten times. The rearrangement joins TRBV28 to TRBJ1-3, with a weak D call TRBD1 (5 bases). CDR1 is MDHEN, CDR2 SYDVKM, per germline. This CDR3 has 15 amino acids. The V and J ends lost 3 bases and 4 bases respectively, with 13 bases between them. CDR3 amino acids: CASSFPSRGGNTIYF. Here the CDR3 DNA reads TGTGCCAGCAGTTTCCCATCAAGGGGAGGAAACACCATATATTTT.

This clonotype came up many times. The chain couples TRBV16 to TRBJ1-1; a possible D gene is TRBD1 (5 bases). The germline V and J ends were trimmed by 2 bases and 5 bases, with 9 bases remaining between them. The CDR3 consists of 13 residues. CDR1 is KGHSY, CDR2 FQNENV, per germline. Here the CDR3 reads CASSQQGGTEAFF. CDR3 sequence (DNA): TGTGCCAGCAGCCAACAGGGAGGGACTGAAGCTTTCTTT.

The chain links TRBV20-1 to TRBJ2-7; D not certain. Germline assignment: CDR1 DFQATT and CDR2 SNEGSKA (reference sequence). Trimming took off 1 base at V and 2 bases at J, with 6 bases between the two ends. CDR3 length: 12 residues. CDR3 sequence (DNA): TGCAGTGCTAGAGTGGGTCCCTACGAGCAGTACTTC. Translation: CSARVGPYEQYF.

The chain has TRBV28 and TRBJ1-2; no firm D call. CDR1 and CDR2 from the germline V gene are MDHEN and SYDVKM. The CDR3 sequence is 15 residues long. Deletions cut 3 bases from V and 8 bases from J, with 19 bases between. The chain's CDR3 is CASSFSLKPWRGYTF. For the CDR3, the DNA is TGTGCCAGCAGTTTCAGTTTAAAACCTTGGAGGGGCTACACCTTC.

Many counts were recorded for this clonotype. V and J are TRBV5-1 and TRBJ2-2; possibly TRBD1 for D (6 bases). With 6 bases removed from V and 0 bases from J, the gap between germline ends came to 9 bases. CDR3 length equals 14 residues. Germline V CDR1 and CDR2: SGHRS, YFSETQ. The CDR3 sequence is CASTGQPNTGELFF. DNA for the CDR3: TGCGCCAGCACGGGACAACCGAACACCGGGGAGCTGTTTTTT.

This clonotype occurred a few times. The chain is built from TRBV3-1 and TRBJ2-4, with D perhaps being TRBD1 or TRBD2 (7 bases each). V was cut by 4 bases and J by 8 bases, with 15 bases left in between. Germline CDR1 reads LGHDT; CDR2 reads YNNKEL (reference sequence). The CDR3 contains 14 residues. Here the CDR3 DNA reads TGTGCCAGCAGCCCAGGGGGGGGGAGGGACATTCAGTACTTC. Its protein product is CASSPGGGRDIQYF.

The CDR3 loop is CASSPLGTGGSNTGELFF. The CDR3 nucleotides are TGTGCCAGCAGCCCTTTAGGGACAGGGGGCTCGAACACCGGGGAGCTGTTTTTT. The V and J genes are TRBV7-3 and TRBJ2-2; 12 bases line up with TRBD1. Losses at the gene ends were 5 bases for V and 0 bases for J; bases not matched to a gene: 7. This CDR3 is 18 amino acids long. Germline assignment: CDR1 SGHTA and CDR2 FQGTGA.

This clonotype showed up many times. The chain uses TRBV10-3 and TRBJ1-1; 7 bases line up with TRBD1. This CDR3 contains 12 residues. CDR1 ENHRY and CDR2 SYGVKD come from the germline V gene. The ends lost 4 bases at V and 7 bases at J; junction bases unmatched: 3. CDR3 sequence: CAISVNRGEAFF. CDR3 in DNA: TGTGCCATCAGTGTTAACAGGGGTGAAGCTTTCTTT.

In its sample, this clonotype was seen many times. The chain recombines TRBV7-9 with TRBJ1-1; D unclear. Trimming took off 6 bases at V and 7 bases at J, with 15 bases between the two ends. Per germline, CDR1 SEHNR and CDR2 FQNEAQ (reference sequence). The length of the CDR3 is 13 residues. The CDR3 DNA follows: TGTGCCAGCAGAGAAGGCCCTACCAATGAAGCTTTCTTT. It codes for CASREGPTNEAFF. Full variable domain (outside the CDR3, taken from reference TRBV7-9 and TRBJ1-1): DTGVSQNPRHKITKRGQNVTFRCDPISEHNRLYWYRQTLGQGPEFLTYFQNEAQLEKSRLLSDRFSAERPKGSFSTLEIQRTEQGDSAMYLCASREGPTNEAFFGQGTRLTVV.

This clonotype was counted at least ten times. This chain uses TRBV12-3 or TRBV12-4 with TRBJ1-1; unclear D gene. The V end was cut by 4 bases, the J end by 6 bases, with 15 bases between. This CDR3 has 14 residues. This chain's CDR3 is CASSYGEVGSEAFF. In nucleotides, the CDR3 is TGTGCCAGCAGTTACGGGGAGGTGGGGTCTGAAGCTTTCTTT.

This clonotype was picked up many times. J is TRBJ1-1 and V is TRBV7-2, with a tentative D call TRBD1 (5 bases). CDR1 and CDR2 (germline): SGHTA, FQGNSA. V was clipped by 5 bases and J by 3 bases, with 13 bases between them. The length of the CDR3 is 14 residues. The chain's CDR3 is CASSRQIGDTEAFF. The CDR3 nucleotides read TGTGCCAGCAGCCGACAGATCGGAGACACTGAAGCTTTCTTT.

At least ten counts were recorded for this clonotype. The chain recombines TRBV7-2 with TRBJ2-1; TRBD2 is a possible D gene (6 bases). Germline values: CDR1 SGHTA, CDR2 FQGNSA. Trimming removed 2 bases from V and 0 bases from J, with 14 bases in between. CDR3 length: 17 residues. CDR3 DNA: TGTGCCAGCAGCTTATGGCGGGGTGCGAGCTCCTACAATGAGCAGTTCTTC. Its protein is CASSLWRGASSYNEQFF.

This clonotype was recorded at least ten times. This rearrangement joins TRBV28 to TRBJ2-7, with TRBD1 matching over 7 bases. V shed 6 bases and J 5 bases; nucleotides not matched to a gene: 7. Germline CDR1 is MDHEN and CDR2 is SYDVKM. The CDR3 length is 13 residues. DNA for the CDR3: TGTGCCAGCAGAACGACAGGGTATGACGAGCAGTACTTC. It translates to CASRTTGYDEQYF.

This clonotype was seen at least ten times. The chain's CDR3 is CASSLVSSPSYEQYF. The CDR3 region has the DNA TGTGCCAGCAGCTTAGTTAGCAGTCCGTCCTACGAGCAGTACTTC. The chain is built from TRBV11-2 and TRBJ2-7; no reliable D call. This CDR3 region has 15 residues. V lost 1 base and J 1 base, leaving 11 bases between the germline ends. Germline V gene sequence: CDR1 SGHAT, CDR2 FQNNGV.

This clonotype appeared a few times. The V and J genes are TRBV12-3 or TRBV12-4 and TRBJ1-4; no firm D call. The CDR3 runs to 18 residues. V dropped 0 bases and J dropped 0 bases, with 14 bases sitting between them. The CDR3: CASSLAWADRPTNEKLFF. The CDR3 region has the DNA TGTGCCAGCAGTTTAGCGTGGGCAGACCGCCCAACTAATGAAAAACTGTTTTTT.

This clonotype appeared many times. This sequence joins TRBV20-1 and TRBJ2-7; D assignment may be TRBD1 or TRBD2 (5 bases each). V lost 4 bases and J lost 3, with 7 bases in between. From germline, CDR1 is DFQATT and CDR2 SNEGSKA (reference sequence). The CDR3 has 11 residues. The CDR3: CSATGSYEQYF. As DNA, the CDR3 is TGCAGTGCTACAGGGAGCTACGAGCAGTACTTC.

This clonotype has at least ten counts. The rearrangement links TRBV10-3 to TRBJ2-1; tentatively, D is TRBD2 (6 bases). Trimming shortened V by 8 bases and J by 7 bases, and 6 bases separated the two germline ends. Germline V gives CDR1 ENHRY, CDR2 SYGVKD. This CDR3 spans 10 amino acids. The CDR3 region has the DNA TGTGCCATCGGGGGGAATGAGCAGTTCTTC. This gives the protein CAIGGNEQFF.

At least ten counts were recorded for this clonotype. The V call is TRBV7-9, the J call TRBJ1-1; the D gene is possibly TRBD1 (6 bases). Germline lookup yields CDR1 SEHNR and CDR2 FQNEAQ (reference sequence). The CDR3 is 17 residues long. Trimming took off 5 bases at V and 8 bases at J, with 27 bases between the two ends. DNA for the CDR3: TGTGCCAGCAGCCCTCCCTCCCGTATCGGGGGCCCCTTCGAAGCTTTCTTT. It codes for CASSPPSRIGGPFEAFF. Drawing the rest from reference TRBV7-9 and TRBJ1-1, the complete variable domain is DTGVSQNPRHKITKRGQNVTFRCDPISEHNRLYWYRQTLGQGPEFLTYFQNEAQLEKSRLLSDRFSAERPKGSFSTLEIQRTEQGDSAMYLCASSPPSRIGGPFEAFFGQGTRLTVV.